This TCR beta chain is from a study of shared clonotypes between healthy human individuals. Germline V gives CDR1 SEHNR, CDR2 FQNEAQ (reference sequence). The CDR3 sequence is 13 residues long. Trimming removed 5 bases at V and 7 bases at J, with 12 bases between. This clone was seen a single time. Profiled with immunoSEQ multiplex PCR; TCRdb holds only in-frame clones, not every one. The sample carries about 2,100,000 clones, under 95% recorded once. As defined, naive CD8 cells were CD45RO-negative and positively selected for CCR7, with terminally differentiated effector memory CD45RA+ cells excluded.

The rearrangement uses TRBV7-9 and TRBJ1-5; D unclear. This TCR was sampled from a man between 18 and 29 years old in good health. Some clones in this sample may be carry-over from other donors' samples. Material for sequencing was naive CD8+ T cells from PBMCs. The CDR3 DNA follows: TGTGCCAGCAGCCCAGGACTGAGCCAGCCCCAGCATTTT. Translating it yields CASSPGLSQPQHF.